These T cell receptor beta chains were read from a single sample in a study of cytomegalovirus exposure and HLA in healthy donors. Assay: immunoSEQ multiplex PCR; the TCRdb copy retains only in-frame clones and omits some. In the table there are approximately 110,000 clones, roughly 71% of which are singletons. The sample consisted of PBMCs. Receptors were obtained from a woman in her fifties or sixties in good health and CMV-seropositive. The CDR3 runs from the conserved cysteine through the conserved F or W. The D gene is left open where the match is weak. A row's size may be missing; if present it is once, few, many or a size class.

CDR3: CATSSGLAGGLEYF
DNA: TGTGCCACCTCGAGCGGACTAGCGGGGGGACTAGAGTACTTC
length: 14
J: TRBJ2-7
size: NA
V: TRBV19
D: TRBD2

CDR3: CASSPRLAESQETQYF
DNA: TGTGCCAGCAGCCCCCGACTAGCGGAATCACAAGAGACCCAGTACTTC
length: 16
J: TRBJ2-5
size: NA
V: TRBV7-2
D: TRBD2

CDR3: CASSLGASTDTQYF
DNA: TGTGCCAGCAGCTTAGGGGCTAGCACAGATACGCAGTATTTT
length: 14
J: TRBJ2-3
size: NA
V: TRBV7-2
D: NA

CDR3: CASTSGLAGEQSTDTQYF
DNA: TGTGCCAGCACCTCGGGACTAGCGGGGGAGCAATCCACAGATACGCAGTATTTT
length: 18
J: TRBJ2-3
size: NA
V: TRBV28
D: TRBD2

CDR3: CSSSPFAGGAYEQYF
DNA: TGTTCCAGCAGTCCATTTGCGGGGGGGGCCTACGAGCAGTACTTC
length: 15
J: TRBJ2-7
size: NA
V: TRBV7-9
D: TRBD2

CDR3: CASRPEDRRFYEQYF
DNA: TGCGCCAGCAGACCAGAGGACAGGCGATTCTACGAGCAGTACTTC
length: 15
J: TRBJ2-7
size: NA
V: TRBV4-1
D: TRBD1

CDR3: CASSREGGYTF
DNA: TGCGCCAGCAGCAGGGAGGGTGGCTACACCTTC
length: 11
J: TRBJ1-2
size: NA
V: TRBV5-1
D: NA

CDR3: CATSTSGGADLADTQYF
DNA: TGTGCCACCAGCACTAGCGGGGGGGCTGATTTAGCAGATACGCAGTATTTT
length: 17
J: TRBJ2-3
size: many
V: TRBV15
D: TRBD2

CDR3: CSVSDRKNTGELFF
DNA: TGCAGCGTCTCAGACAGGAAGAACACCGGGGAGCTGTTTTTT
length: 14
J: TRBJ2-2
size: NA
V: TRBV29-1
D: NA

CDR3: CASSQDPNRGTRNEQFF
DNA: TGCGCCAGCAGCCAAGATCCCAACAGAGGGACTCGTAATGAGCAGTTCTTC
length: 17
J: TRBJ2-1
size: NA
V: TRBV4-3
D: NA

CDR3: CASSPQSGGGFASTDTQYF
DNA: TGTGCCAGCAGCCCCCAGTCGGGCGGGGGGTTCGCTAGCACAGATACGCAGTATTTT
length: 19
J: TRBJ2-3
size: NA
V: TRBV11-2
D: TRBD2

CDR3: CASSNSGKGNEKLFF
DNA: TGTGCCAGCAGTAATTCGGGAAAAGGGAATGAAAAACTGTTTTTT
length: 15
J: TRBJ1-4
size: NA
V: TRBV6-5
D: NA

CDR3: CAIRRGMNTEAFF
DNA: TGTGCCATCAGAAGGGGGATGAACACTGAAGCTTTCTTT
length: 13
J: TRBJ1-1
size: NA
V: TRBV10-3
D: NA

CDR3: CSVHLHGEETQYF
DNA: TGCAGCGTCCACCTACACGGGGAAGAGACCCAGTACTTC
length: 13
J: TRBJ2-5
size: NA
V: TRBV29-1
D: NA

CDR3: CASSLTDDYEQYF
DNA: TGTGCCAGCAGCTTGACAGACGACTACGAGCAGTACTTC
length: 13
J: TRBJ2-7
size: NA
V: TRBV7-2
D: NA

CDR3: CASSVEGTLYNSPLHF
DNA: TGTGCCAGCAGCGTAGAGGGGACACTTTATAATTCACCCCTCCACTTT
length: 16
J: TRBJ1-6
size: NA
V: TRBV9
D: NA

CDR3: CSHSDSWNEQYF
DNA: TGCTCCCACTCGGACAGTTGGAACGAGCAGTACTTC
length: 12
J: TRBJ2-7
size: NA
V: TRBV29-1
D: NA

CDR3: CASSYGPVKYEQFF
DNA: TGTGCCAGCAGTTACGGGCCAGTTAAATATGAGCAGTTCTTC
length: 14
J: TRBJ2-1
size: NA
V: TRBV6-5
D: NA

CDR3: CATGGSNEKLFF
DNA: TGTGCCACCGGGGGGTCTAATGAAAAACTGTTTTTT
length: 12
J: TRBJ1-4
size: few
V: TRBV10-3
D: NA

CDR3: CASSFVTGSYGYTF
DNA: TGTGCCAGCAGCTTCGTGACAGGCTCTTACGGCTACACCTTC
length: 14
J: TRBJ1-2
size: NA
V: TRBV7-8
D: NA

CDR3: CASGLAGANEQFF
DNA: TGTGCCAGCGGACTAGCGGGGGCCAATGAGCAGTTCTTC
length: 13
J: TRBJ2-1
size: NA
V: TRBV5-4
D: TRBD2

CDR3: CATSAYGIGDANTGELFF
DNA: TGTGCCACCAGCGCCTATGGAATCGGAGATGCGAACACCGGGGAGCTGTTTTTT
length: 18
J: TRBJ2-2
size: NA
V: TRBV15
D: NA

CDR3: CASSFYTGELFF
DNA: TGTGCCAGCAGCTTCTACACCGGGGAGCTGTTTTTT
length: 12
J: TRBJ2-2
size: NA
V: TRBV5-4
D: NA

CDR3: CASSLSRTGNQPQHF
DNA: TGTGCCAGCAGTTTATCAAGGACAGGGAATCAGCCCCAGCATTTT
length: 15
J: TRBJ1-5
size: few
V: TRBV27
D: TRBD1

CDR3: CASSLGPGAGNTIYF
DNA: TGTGCCAGCAGCTTAGGCCCGGGGGCTGGAAACACCATATATTTT
length: 15
J: TRBJ1-3
size: NA
V: TRBV7-2
D: NA